The clone carrying this T cell receptor beta chain has only one observation. TCRdb's table, derived via immunoSEQ multiplex PCR, lists solely in-frame clones and lacks some. The data hold 200,000 to 250,000 clones, with around four fifths observed a single time. Trimming left V 1 base short and J 0 bases short, with 12 bases between. There are 16 residues in the CDR3. The germline V gene encodes CDR1 LNHNV and CDR2 YYDKDF (reference sequence). This sample is drawn from a study of blood T cell repertoires in COVID-19. The clonotype comes from a man in his forties who had recovered from COVID-19. The sample was PBMCs or T cells enriched from blood (not recorded which). The chain has TRBV15 and TRBJ1-1, with a tentative D call TRBD1 (5 bases). CDR3 protein: CATSRGSQGLNTEAFF. CDR3 coding DNA: TGTGCCACCAGCAGAGGTTCTCAGGGTCTGAACACTGAAGCTTTCTTT.